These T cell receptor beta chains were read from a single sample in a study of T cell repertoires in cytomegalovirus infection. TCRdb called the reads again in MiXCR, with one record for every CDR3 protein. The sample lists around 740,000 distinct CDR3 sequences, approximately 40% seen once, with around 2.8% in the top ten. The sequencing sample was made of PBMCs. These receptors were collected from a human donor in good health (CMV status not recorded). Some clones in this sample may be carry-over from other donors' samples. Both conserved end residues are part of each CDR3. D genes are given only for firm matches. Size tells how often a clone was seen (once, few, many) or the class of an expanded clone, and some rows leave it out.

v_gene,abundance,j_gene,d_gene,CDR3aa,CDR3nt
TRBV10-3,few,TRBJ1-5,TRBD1,CAIGDRDEEQPQHF,TGTGCCATCGGGGACAGGGACGAGGAGCAGCCCCAGCATTTT
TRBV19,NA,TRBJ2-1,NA,CASNQKLGGEQFF,TGTGCCAGTAACCAGAAGTTAGGGGGTGAGCAGTTCTTC
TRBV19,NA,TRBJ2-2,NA,CASTRRGELFF,TGTGCCAGTACTCGGCGAGGGGAGCTGTTTTTT
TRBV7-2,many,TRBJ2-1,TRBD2,CASSLARGSSYNEQFF,TGTGCCAGCAGCTTAGCGCGCGGGAGCTCCTACAATGAGCAGTTCTTC
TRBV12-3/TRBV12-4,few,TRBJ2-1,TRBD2,CASSFGGGSSYNEQFF,TGTGCCAGCAGTTTCGGCGGGGGGAGCTCCTACAATGAGCAGTTCTTC
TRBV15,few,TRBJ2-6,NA,CATSRDGGTGANVLTF,TGTGCCACCAGCAGAGATGGGGGAACCGGGGCCAACGTCCTGACTTTC
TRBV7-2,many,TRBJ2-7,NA,CASSHAIGEQYF,TGTGCCAGCAGCCACGCGATAGGCGAGCAGTACTTC
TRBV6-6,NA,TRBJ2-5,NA,CASSYVRGGETQYF,TGTGCCAGCAGTTACGTTAGGGGCGGAGAGACCCAGTACTTC
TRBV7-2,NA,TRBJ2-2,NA,CASSETMLFTGELFF,TGTGCCAGCAGCGAAACTATGCTTTTCACCGGGGAGCTGTTTTTT
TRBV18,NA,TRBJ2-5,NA,CASSPLIPSVSGETQYF,TGTGCCAGCTCACCACTAATACCTAGCGTGTCAGGAGAGACCCAGTACTTC
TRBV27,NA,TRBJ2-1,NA,CASSFLSSKGEEQFF,TGTGCCAGCAGTTTTCTTTCTTCCAAGGGAGAGGAGCAGTTCTTC
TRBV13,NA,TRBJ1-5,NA,CASSPKGSEPNQPQHF,TGTGCCAGCAGTCCAAAGGGATCAGAACCCAATCAGCCCCAGCATTTT
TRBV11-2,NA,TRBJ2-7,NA,CASSWPPGDPGQYF,TGTGCCAGCAGCTGGCCGCCAGGGGATCCAGGGCAGTACTTC
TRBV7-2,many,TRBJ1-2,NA,CASSTLGGRLRGYTF,TGTGCCAGCAGCACCCTAGGTGGGCGACTAAGAGGCTACACCTTC
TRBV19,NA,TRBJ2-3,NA,CASSIRGPQPGTDTQYF,TGTGCCAGTAGTATTCGGGGACCACAACCGGGCACAGATACGCAGTATTTT
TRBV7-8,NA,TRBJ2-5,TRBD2,CASSPGGARETQYF,TGTGCCAGCAGCCCCGGGGGGGCCCGAGAGACCCAGTACTTC
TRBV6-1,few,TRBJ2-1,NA,CASSLAQSYNEQFF,TGTGCCAGCAGTTTGGCCCAATCCTACAATGAGCAGTTCTTC
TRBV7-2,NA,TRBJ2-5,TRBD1,CASSLSGTGGRETQYF,TGTGCCAGCAGCTTATCCGGGACAGGGGGCAGAGAGACCCAGTACTTC
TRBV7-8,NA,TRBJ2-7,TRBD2,CASSGGLAGVYEKYF,TGTGCCAGCAGCGGAGGACTAGCGGGAGTCTACGAGAAGTACTTC
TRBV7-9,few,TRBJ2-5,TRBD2,CASSDNPGEGETQYF,TGTGCCAGCAGCGATAACCCGGGGGAGGGAGAGACCCAGTACTTC
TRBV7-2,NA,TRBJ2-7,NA,CASSLGSFWGSEQYF,TGTGCCAGCAGCTTAGGGTCTTTTTGGGGCTCCGAGCAGTACTTC
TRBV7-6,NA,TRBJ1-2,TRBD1,CASSPWDRGNYGYTF,TGTGCCAGCAGCCCTTGGGACAGGGGAAACTATGGCTACACCTTC
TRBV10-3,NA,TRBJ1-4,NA,CAISEGGSLGHEKLFF,TGTGCCATCAGTGAGGGGGGGAGCCTCGGACATGAAAAACTGTTTTTT
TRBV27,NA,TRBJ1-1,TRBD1,CASSLAGQVNTEAFF,TGTGCCAGCAGTTTAGCGGGACAGGTGAACACTGAAGCTTTCTTT
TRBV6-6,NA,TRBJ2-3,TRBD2,CASSWTSGGAEDTQYF,TGTGCCAGCAGTTGGACTAGCGGGGGGGCCGAAGATACGCAGTATTTT
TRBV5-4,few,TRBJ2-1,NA,CASSLGRGLNEQFF,TGTGCCAGCAGCTTGGGTCGGGGGCTCAATGAGCAGTTCTTC
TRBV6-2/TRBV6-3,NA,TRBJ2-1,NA,CASSSSVGNEQFF,TGTGCCAGCAGTTCGTCCGTCGGCAATGAGCAGTTCTTC
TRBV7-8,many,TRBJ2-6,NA,CASSGARVLTF,TGTGCCAGCAGCGGGGCGCGAGTCCTGACTTTC
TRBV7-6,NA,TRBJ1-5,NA,CASSLAPSNQPQHF,TGTGCCAGCAGCTTAGCGCCCTCCAATCAGCCCCAGCATTTT
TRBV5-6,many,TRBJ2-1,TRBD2,CASSLSSGVFSYNEQFF,TGTGCCAGCAGCTTGTCCAGCGGGGTCTTCTCCTACAATGAGCAGTTCTTC
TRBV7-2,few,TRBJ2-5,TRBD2,CASSSAGGVGETQYF,TGTGCCAGCAGCTCCGCCGGGGGGGTAGGAGAGACCCAGTACTTC
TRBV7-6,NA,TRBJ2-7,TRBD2,CASSRGTSGIEQYF,TGTGCCAGCAGCCGGGGGACTAGCGGAATCGAGCAGTACTTC
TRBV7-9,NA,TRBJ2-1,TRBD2,CASSPAAGGSYNEKFF,TGTGCCAGCAGCCCCGCAGCGGGAGGTTCCTACAATGAGAAGTTCTTC
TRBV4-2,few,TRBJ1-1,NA,CASSGQKAFF,TGTGCCAGCAGCGGACAGAAAGCTTTCTTT
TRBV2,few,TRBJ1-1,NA,CASSDMFDGEAFF,TGTGCCAGCAGTGATATGTTCGACGGTGAAGCTTTCTTT
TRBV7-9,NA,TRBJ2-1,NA,CAINQGTYNEQFF,TGTGCCATCAATCAGGGGACTTACAATGAGCAGTTCTTC
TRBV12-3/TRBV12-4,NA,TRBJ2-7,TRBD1,CASTWTGSTYEQYF,TGTGCCAGCACCTGGACAGGCTCTACTTACGAGCAGTACTTC